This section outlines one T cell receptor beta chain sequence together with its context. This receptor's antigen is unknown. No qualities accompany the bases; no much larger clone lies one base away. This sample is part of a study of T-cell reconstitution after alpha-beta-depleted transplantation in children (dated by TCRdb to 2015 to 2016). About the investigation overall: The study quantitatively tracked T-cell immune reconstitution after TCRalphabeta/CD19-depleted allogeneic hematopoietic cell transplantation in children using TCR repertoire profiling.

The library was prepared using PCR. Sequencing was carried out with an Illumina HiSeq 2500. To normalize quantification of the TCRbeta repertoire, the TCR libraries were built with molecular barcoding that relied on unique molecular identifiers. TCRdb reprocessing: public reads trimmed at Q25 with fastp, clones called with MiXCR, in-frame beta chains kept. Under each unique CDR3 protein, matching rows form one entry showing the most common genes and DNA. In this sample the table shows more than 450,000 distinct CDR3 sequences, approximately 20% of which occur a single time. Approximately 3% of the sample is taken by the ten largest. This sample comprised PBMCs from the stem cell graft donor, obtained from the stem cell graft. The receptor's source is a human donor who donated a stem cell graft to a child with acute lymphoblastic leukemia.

The base sequence is TGTGCCACCAGCACAGCATTCGGAGCTTTCTTT. This encodes CATSTAFGAFF. Rearrangement joined TRBV15 to TRBJ1-1, with no confident D gene call. Inclusive of the bounding cysteine and phenylalanine, the CDR3 is 11 residues long. Only the CDR3 part of the read is kept: 33 bases, read in frame from the first base. V loses 4 bases, J loses 10 bases, and the germline ends lie 10 bases apart. From a lookup of the germline V gene (reference sequence), CDR1 and CDR2 are LNHNV and YYDKDF.